Listed here are 20 T cell receptor beta chains from one sample, sequenced in a study of T cells in Graves' hyperthyroidism and ophthalmopathy. RNA transcripts provided the source from which TCR beta CDR3 regions were amplified. The primer set for the first-round RT-PCR of the TCR CDR3 was HTBI. From the multiplex PCR reads, TCRdb called clonotypes with MiXCR, one entry per CDR3 protein. This table has around 570,000 distinct CDR3 sequences, 20% appearing once. The specimen was blood. All receptors derive from a man between 40 and 49 years old with Graves' ophthalmopathy.

This clonotype occurred a few times. The chain couples TRBV10-3 to TRBJ2-1; perhaps D is TRBD1 or TRBD2 (5 bases each). This CDR3 is built from 14 residues. Germline V lookup: CDR1 ENHRY, CDR2 SYGVKD. Trimming removed 0 bases from V and 9 bases from J, with 12 bases in between. The CDR3 nucleotides read TGTGCCATCAGTGAGTCTGTAGCGAGGGGTGAGCAGTTCTTC. It encodes CAISESVARGEQFF.

Ten or more counts support this clonotype. The chain recombines TRBV20-1 with TRBJ2-1, with 10 bases matching TRBD2. Losses at the gene ends were 2 bases for V and 3 bases for J; bases not matched to a gene: 4. Germline-derived CDR1 and CDR2 are DFQATT and SNEGSKA (reference sequence). This CDR3 is 15 amino acids long. In nucleotides, the CDR3 is TGCAGTGCTAGACGGACTAGCGGCCGCTACAATGAGCAGTTCTTC. Protein: CSARRTSGRYNEQFF.

This clonotype was observed many times. The rearrangement uses TRBV20-1 and TRBJ2-5; 8 positions match TRBD1. Germline V gives CDR1 DFQATT, CDR2 SNEGSKA (reference sequence). CDR3 length equals 13 residues. The ends lost 7 bases at V and 0 bases at J; junction bases unmatched: 4. For the CDR3, the DNA is TGCAGTGTGGGGGACAGGTACCAAGAGACCCAGTACTTC. Protein: CSVGDRYQETQYF.

The chain links TRBV5-1 to TRBJ2-6; the D gene is possibly TRBD2 (5 bases). Looked up from germline, CDR1 is SGHRS and CDR2 is YFSETQ. V shed 0 bases and J shed 4 bases, with 8 bases lying between them. The CDR3 consists of 15 residues. As DNA, the CDR3 is TGCGCCAGCAGCTTGGACCCGGGAGGGGCCAACGTCCTGACTTTC. Protein: CASSLDPGGANVLTF. Looking up the rest from reference TRBV5-1 and TRBJ2-6 gives the full variable domain: KAGVTQTPRYLIKTRGQQVTLSCSPISGHRSVSWYQQTPGQGLQFLFEYFSETQRNKGNFPGRFSGRQFSNSRSEMNVSTLELGDSALYLCASSLDPGGANVLTFGAGSRLTVL.

Notes on this clonotype: A single base separates this from a much larger clone, so it may be a read error. This chain connects TRBV7-2 to TRBJ2-7, with D possibly matching TRBD2 (6 bases). This CDR3 has 14 amino acids. Per germline, CDR1 SGHTA and CDR2 FQGNSA. Here the CDR3 reads CVSSLGGVQLEQYF. CDR3 DNA sequence: TGTGTCAGCAGCCTGGGCGGGGTACAACTGGAGCAGTACTTC. The variable domain in full, with the rest retrieved from reference TRBV7-2 and TRBJ2-7, is GAGVSQSPSNKVTEKGKDVELRCDPISGHTALYWYRQSLGQGLEFLIYFQGNSAPDKSGLPSDRFSAERTGGSVSTLTIQRTQQEDSAVYLCVSSLGGVQLEQYFGPGTRLTVT.

This clonotype came up a few times. The V call is TRBV6-2 or TRBV6-3, the J call TRBJ2-5, with D unresolved. The CDR3 is made up of 14 amino acids. Per the germline V gene, CDR1 is MNHEY and CDR2 is SVGEGT. Trimming took off 4 bases at V and 0 bases at J, with 9 bases between the two ends. CDR3 amino acids: CASSFDSYQETQYF. CDR3 DNA: TGTGCCAGCAGTTTCGACTCGTACCAAGAGACCCAGTACTTC.

This clonotype was counted many times. V and J are TRBV20-1 and TRBJ2-7; 9 positions match TRBD1. Looked up from germline, CDR1 is DFQATT and CDR2 is SNEGSKA (reference sequence). The CDR3 is made up of 13 amino acids. V shed 5 bases, J shed 2 bases, and the junction held 4 bases outside the gene matches. CDR3 in amino acids: CSAWGTGTYEQYF. The DNA for the CDR3 is TGCAGTGCTTGGGGGACAGGGACCTACGAGCAGTACTTC.

The chain combines TRBV3-1 with TRBJ1-5; no reliable D call. The V gene's germline CDR1 is LGHDT and CDR2 YNNKEL (reference sequence). The V end was cut by 1 base, the J end by 9 bases, with 16 bases between. This CDR3 region has 15 residues. The DNA of the CDR3 is TGTGCCAGCAGCCAAGGGGTCGGACCGTCACGGCCCCAGCATTTT. Translated: CASSQGVGPSRPQHF.

This clonotype turned up a few times. The chain combines TRBV4-2 with TRBJ1-2, with 10 bases that match TRBD1. The CDR3 consists of 17 residues. V lost 0 bases, J lost 8 bases, and 12 bases stayed unmatched. Germline CDR1 and CDR2: LGHNA and YNFKEQ. The CDR3 DNA sequence: TGTGCCAGCAGCCAAGATGGGGACAGGGGAGGATTGAGGGGCTACACCTTC. Its protein product is CASSQDGDRGGLRGYTF.

This clonotype is judged large. V usage is TRBV11-2 and J usage is TRBJ2-7, with TRBD2 identical over 8 bases. V gave up 5 bases and J gave up 4 bases; unmatched junction bases: 7. CDR3 length equals 14 residues. Germline V gene data show CDR1 as SGHAT and CDR2 as FQNNGV. The DNA for the CDR3 is TGTGCCAGCAGCGAAGAGGCTAGCGGGTACGAGCAGTACTTC. The encoded protein is CASSEEASGYEQYF. The whole variable domain, filled in from reference TRBV11-2 and TRBJ2-7, reads EAGVAQSPRYKIIEKRQSVAFWCNPISGHATLYWYQQILGQGPKLLIQFQNNGVVDDSQLPKDRFSAERLKGVDSTLKIQPAKLEDSAVYLCASSEEASGYEQYFGPGTRLTVT.

This clonotype has a count of ten or more. The chain combines TRBV11-3 with TRBJ2-5, with D possibly TRBD1 on 5 matching bases. The CDR3 sequence is 15 residues long. Germline V gene lookup returns CDR1 SGHNT and CDR2 YENEEA. V was cut by 5 bases and J by 5 bases, with 18 bases left in between. The CDR3 DNA reads as TGTGCCAGCAGCCCTGGGGCCTTATCAGGGGAGACCCAGTACTTC. This gives the protein CASSPGALSGETQYF.

This chain joins TRBV3-1 and TRBJ2-5; TRBD2 agrees at 9 bases. After removal of 4 bases from V and 1 base from J, the junction contained 10 bases not matched to a gene. Looked up from germline, CDR1 is LGHDT and CDR2 is YNNKEL (reference sequence). This CDR3 has 17 residues. CDR3 in DNA: TGTGCCAGCAGCCCCCAGTGGGGAGCGGGGGGCCAAGAGACCCAGTACTTC. This codes for CASSPQWGAGGQETQYF.

The sample holds a few counts of this clonotype. The CDR3 DNA reads TGTGCCAGCAAGGTGGGGGGGGCCCATCAGCCCCAGCATTTT. Translation: CASKVGGAHQPQHF. V and J are TRBV6-2 or TRBV6-3 and TRBJ1-5; possibly TRBD1 for D (6 bases). Germline CDR1 reads MNHEY; CDR2 reads SVGEGT. V was cut by 7 bases and J by 5 bases, with 15 bases left in between. The CDR3 runs to 14 residues.

Only a few counts were recorded for this clonotype. The rearrangement joins TRBV19 to TRBJ2-7; possible D gene TRBD1, 6 bases. Germline V CDR1 and CDR2: LNHDA, SQIVND (reference sequence). With 9 bases removed from V and 3 bases from J, the gap between germline ends came to 12 bases. This CDR3 contains 12 residues. The CDR3 sequence: CASSTGYYEQYF. The CDR3 DNA reads TGTGCCAGCTCGACAGGTTACTACGAGCAGTACTTC.

The chain has TRBV3-1 and TRBJ2-7; no reliable D call. The V gene lost 2 bases and the J gene lost 1 base, with 6 bases spanning the gap. The CDR3 length is 13 residues. The germline V gene has CDR1 LGHDT and CDR2 YNNKEL (reference sequence). The CDR3 spells CASSQPASYEQYF. DNA of the CDR3: TGTGCCAGCAGCCAACCGGCGTCCTACGAGCAGTACTTC.

The V call is TRBV4-1, the J call TRBJ2-3; TRBD2 matches 10 bases. This CDR3 has 19 residues. V was clipped by 1 base and J by 0 bases; unmatched bases: 10. Germline assignment: CDR1 MGHRA and CDR2 YSYEKL. The CDR3 DNA reads as TGCGCCAGCAGCCAAGCGGGGAGCGGGGGGGCCGGGAGCACAGATACGCAGTATTTT. Translated, it gives CASSQAGSGGAGSTDTQYF.

This clonotype was recorded at least ten times. The chain has TRBV12-3 or TRBV12-4 and TRBJ2-5; no clear D gene. V was cut by 3 bases and J by 3 bases, with 5 bases left in between. The CDR3 sequence is 12 residues long. The CDR3 coding sequence is TGTGCCAGCAGTTTCATAGAAGAGACCCAGTACTTC. It yields the protein CASSFIEETQYF.

Many counts were recorded for this clonotype. V usage is TRBV3-1 and J usage is TRBJ2-1, with D perhaps TRBD2 (6 bases). Germline CDR1 and CDR2: LGHDT and YNNKEL (reference sequence). The CDR3 totals 14 residues. V shed 0 bases and J shed 5 bases, with 8 bases lying between them. The CDR3 loop is CASSQDRGDNEQFF. The DNA for the CDR3 is TGTGCCAGCAGCCAAGATCGCGGGGACAATGAGCAGTTCTTC.

In its sample, this clonotype was seen a few times. The chain couples TRBV6-2 or TRBV6-3 to TRBJ1-5; 7 nucleotides agree with TRBD1. V lost 0 bases to trimming and J lost 3 bases; unmatched junction nucleotides: 11. The CDR3 runs 18 residues. Germline assignment: CDR1 MNHEY and CDR2 SVGEGT. This CDR3 reads CASSYSRGQEKYNQPQHF. CDR3 sequence (DNA): TGTGCCAGCAGTTACTCGAGAGGACAGGAGAAATACAATCAGCCCCAGCATTTT.

For this clonotype: A clone one base away is much larger, so this may be a read error. This chain joins TRBV7-2 and TRBJ2-7; D perhaps matches TRBD2 (5 bases). The CDR3 runs 14 residues. The germline V gene has CDR1 SGHTA and CDR2 FQGNSA. The CDR3 DNA reads as TGTGCCGGCAGCCCCGGACTGAGCTCCTACGAGCAGTACTTC. It encodes CAGSPGLSSYEQYF.